The next 5 T cell receptor beta chains were all read from a single sample in a study of regulatory T cells in long-lasting Graves disease. The time point is: newly diagnosed GD, antithyroid drugs for less than 3 months. RNA from PBMCs was the source of the TCR library. According to the study, TCR beta libraries were built with iRepertoire HTBI primers and CDR3-region Arm-PCR. TCRdb reprocessed the multiplex PCR reads via MiXCR and lists one record per CDR3 protein. The sample carries about 370,000 distinct CDR3 sequences, about 16% recorded once. The sequencing here drew on peripheral blood mononuclear cells (PBMCs), taken at new diagnosis, from a patient treated with antithyroid drugs. These receptors were taken from a female donor with Graves disease.

This clonotype was recorded many times. This chain joins TRBV11-1 and TRBJ1-1, with 7 bases lining up with TRBD1. CDR3 length: 18 amino acids. Germline CDR1 reads SGHAT; CDR2 reads FQDESV (reference sequence). V lost 3 bases to trimming and J lost 3 bases; unmatched junction nucleotides: 16. CDR3 nucleotides: TGTGCCAGCAGCTTTCCCAAATCGACAGGGCCGGCGGACACTGAAGCTTTCTTT. This encodes CASSFPKSTGPADTEAFF.

V gene TRBV5-1 combines with J gene TRBJ2-7, with D perhaps matching TRBD1 (5 bases). The CDR3 contains 17 residues. From germline, CDR1 is SGHRS and CDR2 YFSETQ. V was cut by 0 bases and J by 1 base, with 17 bases left in between. CDR3 loop: CASSLGQTNFNSYEQYF. The CDR3, as DNA: TGCGCCAGCAGCTTGGGACAGACCAACTTCAATTCCTACGAGCAGTACTTC.

This clonotype has a count of ten or more. In nucleotides, the CDR3 is TGTGCCAGCAGCCGGCCGGACAGGGGGCCTGGAGGCTACACCTTC. Translation: CASSRPDRGPGGYTF. The V and J genes are TRBV7-9 and TRBJ1-2; TRBD1 agrees at 11 bases. The CDR3 covers 15 residues. V was pared by 5 bases and J by 8 bases, with 10 bases of the junction left unmatched. Per germline, CDR1 SEHNR and CDR2 FQNEAQ (reference sequence). Full variable domain (missing parts from reference TRBV7-9 and TRBJ1-2): DTGVSQNPRHKITKRGQNVTFRCDPISEHNRLYWYRQTLGQGPEFLTYFQNEAQLEKSRLLSDRFSAERPKGSFSTLEIQRTEQGDSAMYLCASSRPDRGPGGYTFGSGTRLTVV.

In this sample, this clonotype turned up many times. The V call is TRBV12-3 or TRBV12-4, the J call TRBJ1-1, with D unresolved. CDR3 size: 11 residues. V lost 1 base to trimming and J lost 10 bases, with 7 bases between them. CDR3 nucleotide sequence: TGTGCCAGCAGTTTAGTGAGGGCAGCTTTCTTT. Encoded protein: CASSLVRAAFF.

This clonotype was observed many times. V and J are TRBV7-2 and TRBJ1-6, with 8 bases matching TRBD1. V lost 5 bases to trimming and J lost 9 bases; unmatched junction nucleotides: 9. The CDR3 has 15 amino acids. Germline lookup yields CDR1 SGHTA and CDR2 FQGNSA. The CDR3 DNA sequence: TGTGCCAGCAGCCAGACAGGGGAATGGACTTCACCCCTCCACTTT. Encoded protein: CASSQTGEWTSPLHF.